This record looks at one TCR beta chain sequence and its context. The immunoSEQ assay was v3. Method: immunoSEQ multiplex PCR; TCRdb's copy keeps in-frame clones and lacks some. The table shows around 50,000 clones, with about 70% occurring only once. The data were obtained in a study of TIL therapy for anti-PD-1-resistant metastatic lung cancer. As for the study in general: Patients had a median age of approximately 57 years (range about 35-85). A handful of tumors were EGFR-mutant and two were ALK-rearranged. Tumors carried a median roughly 1.5 non-synonymous mutations per megabase.

V lost 4 bases and J lost 2, with 22 bases in between. The CDR3 runs to 18 residues. Germline V lookup: CDR1 LNHDA, CDR2 SQIVND (reference sequence). Indicated time point: pre-treatment sample, taken before nivolumab and TIL therapy. The source is a person between 30 and 79 years old with non-small cell lung cancer. The chain uses TRBV19 and TRBJ2-3; D gene ambiguous. Source: blood, taken at baseline. This chain's CDR3 is CASSNGPRRMPSTDTQYF. Written as DNA, the CDR3 is TGTGCCAGTAGTAATGGACCCAGGCGAATGCCCTCCACAGATACGCAGTATTTT.